The 5 T cell receptor beta chains below were found in one sample sequenced in a study of cytomegalovirus exposure and HLA in healthy donors. The repertoire was sequenced with immunoSEQ multiplex PCR; TCRdb's copy has only in-frame clones and lacks some. The table lists 150,000 to 250,000 clones, roughly 81% of them singletons. Sequencing input: PBMCs. All receptors come from a woman aged 30 to 39 in good health and CMV-seronegative.

CDR3 nucleotide sequence: TGTGCCAGCAGTGAAATTAGCGGGGAGGGAGAGACCCAGTACTTC. Translating it yields CASSEISGEGETQYF. V usage is TRBV6-1 and J usage is TRBJ2-5, with 8 bases identical to TRBD2. The CDR3 contains 15 residues. Trimming took 2 bases from V and 4 from J; bases not matched to a gene: 6. Germline loops: CDR1 MNHNS, CDR2 SASEGT.

The chain joins TRBV5-1 to TRBJ1-4, with 10 bases that match TRBD1. The trim removed 0 bases at V and 0 bases at J, leaving 2 bases unmatched. CDR1 is SGHRS, CDR2 YFSETQ, per germline. This CDR3 has 17 amino acids. CDR3 in amino acids: CASSLGGQGTTNEKLFF. In nucleotides, the CDR3 is TGCGCCAGCAGCTTGGGGGGACAGGGGACAACTAATGAAAAACTGTTTTTT.

V gene TRBV29-1 combines with J gene TRBJ2-1; D may be TRBD1 (6 bases). Germline V gives CDR1 SQVTM, CDR2 ANQGSEA. The CDR3 sequence is 15 residues long. Trimming left V 2 bases short and J 10 bases short, with 21 bases between. CDR3 in amino acids: CSVEHVGGLASEQFF. CDR3 nucleotide sequence: TGCAGCGTTGAACACGTTGGGGGCTTGGCGTCCGAGCAGTTCTTC.

The gene calls are TRBV19 and TRBJ2-7; 7 bases agree with TRBD1. Germline trimming cut 6 bases from V and 1 base from J; bases unmatched to any gene: 9. The germline V gene encodes CDR1 LNHDA and CDR2 SQIVND (reference sequence). This CDR3 contains 15 residues. The CDR3 reads CASRMLGGASYEQYF. The CDR3 DNA reads as TGTGCCAGTAGGATGTTAGGGGGCGCGTCCTACGAGCAGTACTTC.

The chain links TRBV29-1 to TRBJ2-1, with D possibly TRBD2 on 6 matching bases. V shed 3 bases and J shed 10 bases, with 22 bases lying between them. The length of the CDR3 is 15 residues. Germline-derived CDR1 and CDR2 are SQVTM and ANQGSEA. This chain's CDR3 is CSVDSVGSSSWEQFF. The CDR3 region has the DNA TGCAGCGTTGATTCGGTCGGGAGTTCTAGCTGGGAGCAGTTCTTC.